One and the same sample provided the 30 T cell receptor beta chains below, sequenced in a study of T cell changes during pregnancy in multiple sclerosis. The table came from immunoSEQ multiplex PCR; TCRdb's copy has only in-frame clones and leaves some out. Of approximately 100,000 clones in the sample, more than 85% were seen once. The sample consisted of peripheral blood, taken in the second trimester of pregnancy. The receptors shown here come from a female donor with multiple sclerosis, enrolled in a pregnancy study.

This clone occurred once. The chain is built from TRBV14 and TRBJ2-5; TRBD2 matches at 13 bases. CDR1 and CDR2 from the germline V gene are SGHDN and FVKESK. This CDR3 is built from 16 residues. V lost 4 bases to trimming and J lost 1 base; unmatched junction nucleotides: 3. The CDR3 region is CASSLGLAGFQETQYF. The DNA for the CDR3 is TGTGCCAGCAGCCTGGGACTAGCGGGGTTCCAAGAGACCCAGTACTTC.

The V and J genes are TRBV6-5 and TRBJ2-7; possible D gene TRBD2, 6 bases. The ends were cut back, 5 bases at V and 5 bases at J, with 13 bases in the middle. CDR3 length: 13 residues. Germline V gene sequence: CDR1 MNHEY, CDR2 SVGAGI. The CDR3 DNA reads TGTGCCAGCAGTCCCCGGGGGATCCACGAGCAGTACTTC. This gives the protein CASSPRGIHEQYF.

This chain uses TRBV5-4 with TRBJ1-1; D perhaps matches TRBD1 (5 bases). Trimming cost V 0 bases and J 5 bases, with 14 bases left between them. There are 15 residues in the CDR3. Germline V CDR1 and CDR2: SGHNT, YYREEE (reference sequence). The CDR3 nucleotides are TGTGCCAGCAGCTTGGTTTTGCCGGGGGTAACTGAAGCTTTCTTT. Translating it yields CASSLVLPGVTEAFF.

The chain is built from TRBV2 and TRBJ2-1, with TRBD2 as a possible D gene (6 bases). The CDR3 is made up of 16 amino acids. The V end was cut by 3 bases, the J end by 5 bases, with 17 bases between. From germline, CDR1 is SNHLY and CDR2 FYNNEI. The CDR3 region is CASSDWSGAGHNEQFF. The DNA for the CDR3 is TGTGCCAGCAGTGATTGGTCGGGAGCGGGTCACAATGAGCAGTTCTTC.

The V gene is TRBV19, the J gene TRBJ2-1; D is perhaps TRBD2 (5 bases). Germline V CDR1 and CDR2: LNHDA, SQIVND (reference sequence). This CDR3 has 14 residues. V lost 5 bases and J 15 bases, leaving 23 bases between the germline ends. CDR3 sequence reads: CASSFSVGPATLFF. The CDR3 coding sequence is TGTGCCAGTAGTTTTAGCGTGGGCCCGGCCACGCTGTTCTTC.

The V gene is TRBV7-8, the J gene TRBJ2-3; 11 bases match TRBD2. Germline CDR1 and CDR2: SGHVS and FQNEAQ. The CDR3 has 17 residues. The trim removed 1 base at V and 7 bases at J, leaving 10 bases unmatched. This chain's CDR3 is CASSLEATSGSHYTQYF. The CDR3, as DNA: TGTGCCAGCAGCTTAGAGGCCACTAGCGGGAGTCACTATACGCAGTATTTT.

The chain has TRBV10-1 and TRBJ2-7, with a possible D match to TRBD1 (5 bases). V lost 5 bases, J lost 2 bases, and 13 bases lay in between. Germline V CDR1 and CDR2: WNHNN, SYGVQD (reference sequence). The CDR3 has 14 residues. This chain's CDR3 is CASSFEQAAYEQYF. The CDR3 DNA is TGCGCCAGCAGTTTTGAACAGGCGGCCTACGAGCAGTACTTC.

For the CDR3, the DNA is TGTGCCAGCAGCTTCCTAGCGGGAGGGGTTGGTGAGCAGTTCTTC. Its protein product is CASSFLAGGVGEQFF. This sequence joins TRBV7-8 and TRBJ2-1, with 12 bases aligning to TRBD2. Germline V gene lookup returns CDR1 SGHVS and CDR2 FQNEAQ. The CDR3 is 15 residues long. Germline trimming cut 3 bases from V and 9 bases from J; bases unmatched to any gene: 6.

The chain combines TRBV6-1 with TRBJ2-7; D possibly corresponds to TRBD1 (6 bases). Germline assignment: CDR1 MNHNS and CDR2 SASEGT. This CDR3 spans 19 amino acids. V was shortened by 2 bases and J by 0 bases, with 23 bases between the two germline ends. CDR3 residues: CASSEINQGSVGVSYEQYF. In DNA form, the CDR3 reads TGTGCCAGCAGTGAAATTAATCAGGGGAGCGTTGGCGTCTCCTACGAGCAGTACTTC.

The rearrangement joins TRBV10-3 to TRBJ2-7, with 8 bases matching TRBD1. CDR1 is ENHRY and CDR2 is SYGVKD in the germline V gene. V lost 0 bases and J lost 5; bases outside the gene matches: 0. There are 13 residues in the CDR3. The CDR3, as DNA: TGTGCCATCAGTGAGTCGACAGGGGACGAGCAGTACTTC. This sequence encodes CAISESTGDEQYF.

The chain combines TRBV28 with TRBJ1-5; 10 nucleotides agree with TRBD1. Germline values: CDR1 MDHEN, CDR2 SYDVKM. The CDR3 runs to 16 residues. Losses at the gene ends were 7 bases for V and 4 bases for J; bases not matched to a gene: 10. In DNA form, the CDR3 reads TGTGCCAGCAAACCCGGGACAGGGGTTGGGAATCAGCCCCAGCATTTT. Translation gives CASKPGTGVGNQPQHF.

The CDR3 loop reads CASSIGAGKNTGELFF. DNA of the CDR3: TGTGCCAGTAGTATTGGGGCGGGAAAGAACACCGGGGAGCTGTTTTTT. The chain recombines TRBV19 with TRBJ2-2, with D possibly TRBD2 on 6 matching bases. This CDR3 region has 16 residues. The V gene lost 3 bases and the J gene lost 1 base, with 12 bases spanning the gap. Per germline, CDR1 LNHDA and CDR2 SQIVND (reference sequence).

CDR3 nucleotides: TGTGCCAGCAGTTTTTATAGTCCCCCAGGGACCTACGAGCAGTACTTC. Amino acids: CASSFYSPPGTYEQYF. This rearrangement joins TRBV28 to TRBJ2-7, with D perhaps matching TRBD1 (5 bases). The ends were cut back, 3 bases at V and 2 bases at J, with 17 bases in the middle. Germline V CDR1 and CDR2: MDHEN, SYDVKM. The CDR3 totals 16 residues.

The V and J genes are TRBV7-9 and TRBJ2-5; D gene unclear. Trimming shortened V by 0 bases and J by 1 base, and 3 bases separated the two germline ends. Germline CDR1 is SEHNR and CDR2 is FQNEAQ (reference sequence). This CDR3 is built from 13 residues. The CDR3 bases are TGTGCCAGCAGCTTAGCCGTCCAAGAGACCCAGTACTTC. This sequence encodes CASSLAVQETQYF.

With regard to this clone: Other DNA sequences in this sample translate to the same CDR3. The chain joins TRBV6-5 to TRBJ2-3; 8 bases map to TRBD2. The germline V gene encodes CDR1 MNHEY and CDR2 SVGAGI. CDR3 size: 14 residues. V shed 5 bases, J shed 6 bases, and the junction held 7 bases outside the gene matches. The CDR3 region is CASSPGGPRDTQYF. DNA of the CDR3: TGTGCCAGCAGTCCGGGAGGGCCGCGGGATACGCAGTATTTT.

The chain joins TRBV9 to TRBJ2-3; 14 nucleotides match TRBD2. This CDR3 has 15 residues. V gave up 3 bases and J gave up 7 bases; unmatched junction bases: 4. Germline CDR1 SGDLS, CDR2 YYNGEE. The CDR3 DNA follows: TGTGCCAGCAGCGGACTAGCGGGAGGGGGGAATACGCAGTATTTT. Protein sequence: CASSGLAGGGNTQYF. The full variable domain, rest sourced from reference TRBV9 and TRBJ2-3, is DSGVTQTPKHLITATGQRVTLRCSPRSGDLSVYWYQQSLDQGLQFLIQYYNGEERAKGNILERFSAQQFPDLHSELNLSSLELGDSALYFCASSGLAGGGNTQYFGPGTRLTVL.

This chain connects TRBV30 to TRBJ1-2, with D possibly matching TRBD1 (6 bases). The CDR3 contains 11 residues. Germline lookup yields CDR1 GTSNPN and CDR2 SVGIG (reference sequence). Trimming pared 5 bases from V and 4 bases from J, leaving 8 bases between. CDR3 sequence reads: CAWFRGYGYTF. CDR3 nucleotide sequence: TGTGCCTGGTTCAGGGGCTATGGCTACACCTTC.

The chain links TRBV28 to TRBJ1-3, with D hard to call. V was clipped by 8 bases and J by 8 bases, with 19 bases between them. The CDR3 runs 14 residues. Germline CDR1 is MDHEN and CDR2 is SYDVKM. The CDR3 here is CASHLGRGPDTIYF. The CDR3 bases are TGTGCCAGCCATCTCGGGCGAGGGCCTGACACCATATATTTT.

This clone has a handful of counts. The DNA of the CDR3 is TGTGCCAGCTCACCACTCGGACTAGCGTCTAGCACAGATACGCAGTATTTT. Its protein product is CASSPLGLASSTDTQYF. The J gene is TRBJ2-3, the V gene TRBV18; 9 positions match TRBD2. CDR1 KGHSH and CDR2 LQKENI come from the germline V gene. V shed 1 base and J 0 bases; nucleotides not matched to a gene: 5. There are 17 residues in the CDR3.

This chain joins TRBV7-2 and TRBJ2-2; 7 nucleotides align to TRBD1. V was pared by 2 bases and J by 0 bases, with 0 bases of the junction left unmatched. The CDR3 consists of 15 residues. The germline gives CDR1 SGHTA, CDR2 FQGNSA. The CDR3 DNA sequence: TGTGCCAGCAGCTTAACAGGGGCGAACACCGGGGAGCTGTTTTTT. Translated: CASSLTGANTGELFF.

This rearrangement joins TRBV29-1 to TRBJ1-2; 9 bases map to TRBD1. This CDR3 region has 16 residues. V gave up 0 bases and J gave up 2 bases; unmatched junction bases: 7. The germline CDR1 and CDR2 sequences are SQVTM and ANQGSEA. As DNA, the CDR3 is TGCAGCGTTGAAGATCTGTACAGGGGGCGGAACTATGGCTACACCTTC. This codes for CSVEDLYRGRNYGYTF.

V gene TRBV28 combines with J gene TRBJ1-2, with TRBD1 identical over 9 bases. The CDR3 extends over 13 amino acids. Germline CDR1 MDHEN, CDR2 SYDVKM. The V segment lost 5 bases and the J segment 4 bases; nucleotides outside the gene matches: 2. CDR3 coding DNA: TGTGCCAGCAGTCCGGACAGGGGCTATGGCTACACCTTC. This encodes CASSPDRGYGYTF.

V and J are TRBV7-2 and TRBJ2-7; 7 bases agree with TRBD1. The CDR3 is 19 residues long. V was clipped by 1 base and J by 0 bases; unmatched bases: 15. The germline CDR1 and CDR2 sequences are SGHTA and FQGNSA. This CDR3 reads CASSLVRNGLGQRSYEQYF. As DNA, the CDR3 is TGTGCCAGCAGCTTAGTGCGCAATGGGTTGGGACAGCGCTCCTACGAGCAGTACTTC.

The chain recombines TRBV7-2 with TRBJ2-3; the D gene is possibly TRBD1 (6 bases). The germline CDR1 and CDR2 sequences are SGHTA and FQGNSA. This CDR3 contains 11 residues. Trimming removed 6 bases from V and 6 bases from J, with 7 bases in between. The CDR3 region is CASSQGDTQYF. CDR3 sequence (DNA): TGTGCCAGCAGTCAGGGGGATACGCAGTATTTT.

With respect to this clone: Compared with germline, one end of the junction differs, possibly owing to a read error. The V call is TRBV7-7, the J call TRBJ2-7; TRBD1 matches 11 bases. Germline V lookup: CDR1 SSHAT, CDR2 FNYEAQ (reference sequence). The CDR3 has 14 residues. The CDR3 region has the DNA TGTGCTAGCAGCCCAGGGACAGGGGGGTACGAGCAGTACTTC. Amino acid sequence: CASSPGTGGYEQYF.

This chain joins TRBV5-6 and TRBJ2-5; possibly TRBD2 for D (5 bases). Per the germline V gene, CDR1 is SGHDT and CDR2 is YYEEEE. The V and J ends lost 3 bases and 2 bases respectively, with 8 bases between them. There are 13 residues in the CDR3. The chain's CDR3 is CASSSDLQETQYF. DNA of the CDR3: TGTGCCAGCAGCTCGGACTTACAAGAGACCCAGTACTTC.

The gene calls are TRBV9 and TRBJ2-1; 10 nucleotides agree with TRBD2. The CDR3 is made up of 17 amino acids. The V segment lost 0 bases and the J segment 8 bases; nucleotides outside the gene matches: 11. Per the germline V gene, CDR1 is SGDLS and CDR2 is YYNGEE. The CDR3 DNA reads as TGTGCCAGCAGCGTAGACGGCCTAGCGGGAGTCTTGTATGAGCAGTTCTTC. It specifies CASSVDGLAGVLYEQFF. The variable domain in full, completed from reference TRBV9 and TRBJ2-1, reads DSGVTQTPKHLITATGQRVTLRCSPRSGDLSVYWYQQSLDQGLQFLIQYYNGEERAKGNILERFSAQQFPDLHSELNLSSLELGDSALYFCASSVDGLAGVLYEQFFGPGTRLTVL.

The V gene is TRBV4-3, the J gene TRBJ1-2, with D possibly being TRBD1 (6 bases). The CDR3 runs to 14 residues. Germline assignment: CDR1 LGHNA and CDR2 YSLEER. With 6 bases removed from V and 8 bases from J, the gap between germline ends came to 19 bases. The CDR3 DNA reads as TGCGCCAGCAGACCGGGGCGGGGGCGCGCCGGCTACACCTTC. Its protein is CASRPGRGRAGYTF.

The CDR3 nucleotides read TGTGCCAGCAGCTTAGAGGCGGCTAGCTCCTACGAGCAGTACTTC. Translation gives CASSLEAASSYEQYF. The chain is built from TRBV7-8 and TRBJ2-7; D uncertain. The CDR3 contains 15 residues. Looked up from germline, CDR1 is SGHVS and CDR2 is FQNEAQ. Trimming removed 1 base from V and 0 bases from J, with 10 bases in between.

The J gene is TRBJ2-7, the V gene TRBV28, with 8 bases matching TRBD1. V shed 6 bases, J shed 2 bases, and the junction held 9 bases outside the gene matches. This CDR3 comprises 15 residues. Germline CDR1 is MDHEN and CDR2 is SYDVKM. The CDR3 DNA reads as TGTGCCAGCAGCCATGGACAGGGCCTCACCTACGAGCAGTACTTC. Translated: CASSHGQGLTYEQYF.